The clone carrying this T cell receptor beta chain was counted a few times. Antigen: not known. This sample is part of a study of T cell repertoires in cytomegalovirus infection. Background on the study: CMV epitopes used comprised recently identified HLA-C-restricted ones and well-studied HLA-B-restricted ones. CMV infection together with matching HLA type was indicated by public TCR beta signatures.

V was pared by 4 bases and J by 15 bases, with 3 bases of the junction left unmatched. Germline V gene sequence: CDR1 SGHTA, CDR2 FQGNSA. The length of the CDR3 is 11 residues. In TCRdb, the reads were re-called with MiXCR into one record per CDR3 protein. Among 550,000 to 850,000 distinct CDR3 sequences listed, 30% to 40% were seen once. Study-level results: Cumulative public TCR beta family frequency identified CMV carriers with the relevant HLA. The ex vivo response was dominated by HLA-C-restricted CMV-specific TCR beta clonotypes.

The specimen was cultured PBMCs, collected from culture after CMV antigen stimulation. This chain uses TRBV7-2 with TRBJ2-4; 10 bases fit TRBD1. The clonotype originates from a human donor in good health (CMV status not recorded). Some clones in this sample may be carry-over from other donors' samples. Here the CDR3 reads CASSSGTGVYF. CDR3 sequence (DNA): TGTGCCAGCAGCTCCGGGACAGGGGTGTACTTC.